Following are 28 T cell receptor beta chains from one sample sequenced in a study of shared clonotypes between healthy human individuals. The table came from immunoSEQ multiplex PCR; TCRdb's copy has only in-frame clones and leaves some out. The table shows hundreds of thousands of clones, with approximately 95% occurring only once. CD8 cells classed as naive were CD45RO-negative and positively selected for CCR7, excluding terminally differentiated effector memory CD45RA+ cells. Sequencing used naive CD8+ T cells sorted from blood. Every receptor here comes from a woman younger than 45 in good health.

This chain uses TRBV5-6 with TRBJ1-6; D gene ambiguous. From germline, CDR1 is SGHDT and CDR2 YYEEEE. Trimming left V 0 bases short and J 7 bases short, with 8 bases between. The CDR3 runs to 14 residues. In DNA form, the CDR3 reads TGTGCCAGCAGCTTGGGAAGCCTCAATTCACCCCTCCACTTT. This gives the protein CASSLGSLNSPLHF.

The chain combines TRBV7-9 with TRBJ2-1, with 7 bases aligning to TRBD2. From germline, CDR1 is SEHNR and CDR2 FQNEAQ (reference sequence). The trim removed 4 bases at V and 5 bases at J, leaving 2 bases unmatched. This CDR3 region has 13 residues. CDR3 DNA sequence: TGTGCCAGCAGCTCGGGAGGTAACAATGAGCAGTTCTTC. Encoded protein: CASSSGGNNEQFF. Together with reference TRBV7-9 and TRBJ2-1, the CDR3 gives the full variable domain: DTGVSQNPRHKITKRGQNVTFRCDPISEHNRLYWYRQTLGQGPEFLTYFQNEAQLEKSRLLSDRFSAERPKGSFSTLEIQRTEQGDSAMYLCASSSGGNNEQFFGPGTRLTVL.

V usage is TRBV4-1 and J usage is TRBJ2-1; D is ambiguous. CDR1 is MGHRA and CDR2 is YSYEKL in the germline V gene. The CDR3 is made up of 13 amino acids. V lost 4 bases to trimming and J lost 8 bases, with 12 bases between them. Written as DNA, the CDR3 is TGCGCCAGCAGCCCCCCCTACGCCGATGAGCAGTTCTTC. Translated: CASSPPYADEQFF.

The chain employs TRBV28 and TRBJ1-1; TRBD1 agrees at 7 bases. The germline CDR1 and CDR2 sequences are MDHEN and SYDVKM. The CDR3 is made up of 18 amino acids. J lost 11 bases, V lost 3 bases, and 24 bases had no gene match. The CDR3 DNA is TGTGCCAGCAGTTTCCCCTACGGACAGGCTCCCGGCGGGAGTGAGGCTTTCTTT. Protein: CASSFPYGQAPGGSEAFF.

The chain uses TRBV5-6 and TRBJ2-7; possible D gene TRBD2, 6 bases. The CDR3 is 12 residues long. Trimming shortened V by 3 bases and J by 7 bases, and 11 bases separated the two germline ends. Germline V gene data show CDR1 as SGHDT and CDR2 as YYEEEE. DNA of the CDR3: TGTGCCAGCAGCTCTATTGGGGGGGAGCAGTACTTC. It encodes CASSSIGGEQYF.

The chain couples TRBV19 to TRBJ2-1; D unclear. The CDR3 covers 18 residues. The V gene's germline CDR1 is LNHDA and CDR2 SQIVND (reference sequence). The germline V and J ends were trimmed by 3 bases and 8 bases, with 26 bases remaining between them. The CDR3 coding sequence is TGTGCCAGTAGTATGACCCTCGGTTGGGCAGGAGACTTGGATGAGCAGTTCTTC. It yields the protein CASSMTLGWAGDLDEQFF.

This chain links TRBV6-5 with TRBJ2-6, with unresolved D. This CDR3 contains 16 residues. The germline CDR1 and CDR2 sequences are MNHEY and SVGAGI. The V end lost 2 bases, the J end lost 0 bases, and 8 bases lay between the germline ends. The CDR3 DNA reads TGTGCCAGCAGTTACGTTTCAAGCTCTGGGGCCAACGTCCTGACTTTC. As protein: CASSYVSSSGANVLTF.

The chain joins TRBV18 to TRBJ2-2; no clear D. There are 16 residues in the CDR3. From germline, CDR1 is KGHSH and CDR2 LQKENI. The V and J ends lost 2 bases and 8 bases respectively, with 18 bases between them. CDR3 nucleotide sequence: TGTGCCAGCTCACCAACGCGGTCCTCTCTCCTGGGGGAGCTGTTTTTT. The encoded protein is CASSPTRSSLLGELFF.

The chain combines TRBV2 with TRBJ2-5; the match to TRBD2 covers 14 bases. Per the germline V gene, CDR1 is SNHLY and CDR2 is FYNNEI. This CDR3 region has 12 residues. With V trimmed by 11 bases and J by 4 bases, 0 bases remained unmatched. The CDR3 loop is CAGLAGGETQYF. The CDR3 DNA reads TGTGCCGGACTAGCGGGAGGAGAGACCCAGTACTTC.

This chain joins TRBV5-6 and TRBJ2-7, with 9 positions matching TRBD1. The CDR3 contains 14 residues. The germline V gene has CDR1 SGHDT and CDR2 YYEEEE. The V and J ends lost 6 bases and 6 bases, in that order; junction bases with no gene match: 10. Written as DNA, the CDR3 is TGTGCCAGCACCATTACAGGGGGCTCGTTCGAGCAGTACTTC. Its protein is CASTITGGSFEQYF. The full variable domain, with the rest looked up from reference TRBV5-6 and TRBJ2-7, is DAGVTQSPTHLIKTRGQQVTLRCSPKSGHDTVSWYQQALGQGPQFIFQYYEEEERQRGNFPDRFSGHQFPNYSSELNVNALLLGDSALYLCASTITGGSFEQYFGPGTRLTVT.

This chain connects TRBV27 to TRBJ2-1; weak D call: TRBD1 (5 bases). Trimming pared 3 bases from V and 8 bases from J, leaving 17 bases between. This CDR3 comprises 15 residues. Germline assignment: CDR1 MNHEY and CDR2 SMNVEV (reference sequence). The CDR3 nucleotides are TGTGCCAGCAGTTTGCTGGGCCAGGGTATGGATGAGCAGTTCTTC. This encodes CASSLLGQGMDEQFF.

The rearrangement uses TRBV7-9 and TRBJ2-2; a possible D gene is TRBD2 (7 bases). Germline CDR1 reads SEHNR; CDR2 reads FQNEAQ (reference sequence). The CDR3 contains 17 residues. V gave up 5 bases and J gave up 5 bases, with 21 bases separating them. For the CDR3, the DNA is TGTGCCAGCAGCCCTCCAGGGGCGGGGGTTGGAACCGGGGAGCTGTTTTTT. The encoded protein is CASSPPGAGVGTGELFF.

The gene calls are TRBV4-2 and TRBJ2-1; tentative D call: TRBD2 (6 bases). The CDR3 covers 16 residues. Trimming took 0 bases from V and 2 from J, leaving 11 bases between them. CDR1 and CDR2 (germline): LGHNA, YNFKEQ. The CDR3 region is CASSQEGGLPYNEQFF. Here the CDR3 DNA reads TGTGCCAGCAGCCAAGAGGGGGGACTTCCCTACAATGAGCAGTTCTTC.

V gene TRBV27 combines with J gene TRBJ1-2; the match to TRBD1 covers 12 bases. The CDR3 spans 14 residues. The germline V gene has CDR1 MNHEY and CDR2 SMNVEV (reference sequence). V was clipped by 5 bases and J by 6 bases; unmatched bases: 4. The CDR3 spells CASSQGTGGHGYTF. CDR3 bases: TGTGCCAGCAGTCAAGGGACAGGGGGCCATGGCTACACCTTC.

This rearrangement joins TRBV13 to TRBJ2-5; 9 positions agree with TRBD2. Germline trimming cut 6 bases from V and 3 bases from J; bases unmatched to any gene: 11. Germline-derived CDR1 and CDR2 are PRHDT and FYEKMQ (reference sequence). The CDR3 loop spans 16 amino acids. The CDR3 bases are TGTGCCAGCAGTACAATGGGACTAGCCGGGGAAGAGACCCAGTACTTC. It translates to CASSTMGLAGEETQYF.

The chain employs TRBV7-9 and TRBJ1-1; D is ambiguous. Per the germline V gene, CDR1 is SEHNR and CDR2 is FQNEAQ (reference sequence). The CDR3 length is 14 residues. The V gene lost 2 bases and the J gene lost 0 bases, with 7 bases spanning the gap. Here the CDR3 reads CASSLTVLNTEAFF. CDR3 nucleotides: TGTGCCAGCAGCTTAACAGTTTTGAACACTGAAGCTTTCTTT.

The chain joins TRBV2 to TRBJ2-5, with 7 bases that match TRBD2. The DNA end favors TRBJ2-7, so the J call may be wrong. The CDR3 contains 16 residues. CDR1 and CDR2 from the germline V gene are SNHLY and FYNNEI. The CDR3 here is CASSDPRGEERYEQYF. In nucleotides, the CDR3 is TGTGCCAGCAGTGACCCCCGGGGGGAGGAGCGCTACGAGCAGTACTTC.

This clone was observed once. Its ends do not fully match the called genes, so a read error is possible. The rearrangement joins TRBV5-1 to TRBJ2-1; 11 positions match TRBD2. Germline values: CDR1 SGHRS, CDR2 YFSETQ. The CDR3 spans 17 residues. The CDR3 region is CATSEDTSGSIDHEQFF. The CDR3 region has the DNA TGCGCCACCAGCGAAGATACTAGCGGGAGTATCGACCATGAGCAGTTCTTC.

The rearrangement uses TRBV13 and TRBJ2-7; 12 nucleotides align to TRBD2. The CDR3 is made up of 16 amino acids. The V gene's germline CDR1 is PRHDT and CDR2 FYEKMQ (reference sequence). With 1 base clipped from V and 4 bases from J, the junction kept 5 bases outside the gene matches. The CDR3: CASSLAGLAGSYEQYF. In DNA form, the CDR3 reads TGTGCCAGCAGCTTAGCCGGACTAGCGGGGTCTTACGAGCAGTACTTC.

This clone was picked up one time. V gene TRBV19 combines with J gene TRBJ1-1; 9 bases are shared with TRBD1. CDR1 is LNHDA, CDR2 SQIVND, per germline (reference sequence). The junction had 8 bases not matched to a gene; V was cut back by 8 bases and J by 4 bases. The length of the CDR3 is 14 residues. CDR3 DNA sequence: TGTGCCAGTTCCGGGACAGGGTCCCCCACTGAAGCTTTCTTT. Encoded protein: CASSGTGSPTEAFF.

The genes are TRBV27 and TRBJ1-1, with D perhaps TRBD1 (6 bases). Germline V gene sequence: CDR1 MNHEY, CDR2 SMNVEV (reference sequence). The V end was cut by 5 bases, the J end by 2 bases, with 12 bases between. This CDR3 spans 14 amino acids. In DNA form, the CDR3 reads TGTGCCAGCAGTACAATGGACAGAAACACTGAAGCTTTCTTT. It yields the protein CASSTMDRNTEAFF.

V usage is TRBV4-1 and J usage is TRBJ2-7, with 7 nucleotides matching TRBD2. The CDR3 covers 16 residues. Germline-derived CDR1 and CDR2 are MGHRA and YSYEKL. V was clipped by 1 base and J by 3 bases; unmatched bases: 9. DNA for the CDR3: TGCGCCAGCAGCCAAGCTGGTCTAGCGGATTACTACGAGCAGTACTTC. The encoded protein is CASSQAGLADYYEQYF.

V is TRBV27 and J is TRBJ2-7, with D tentatively TRBD1 (5 bases). Germline loops: CDR1 MNHEY, CDR2 SMNVEV (reference sequence). V was shortened by 4 bases and J by 5 bases, with 12 bases between the two germline ends. The length of the CDR3 is 13 residues. The CDR3 DNA sequence: TGTGCCAGCAGTTGGGCAGGGAAGGACGAGCAGTACTTC. It specifies CASSWAGKDEQYF.

The chain has TRBV7-6 and TRBJ2-2; 8 positions match TRBD2. Germline V CDR1 and CDR2: SGHVS, FNYEAQ. This CDR3 is built from 15 residues. J lost 1 base, V lost 5 bases, and 3 bases had no gene match. CDR3 DNA sequence: TGTGCCAGCAGCCCAAGCGGGAGGAACACCGGGGAGCTGTTTTTT. Translation gives CASSPSGRNTGELFF.

This clone was seen only once. The genes are TRBV7-9 and TRBJ1-4; maybe TRBD1 (5 bases). In germline, CDR1 is SEHNR, CDR2 FQNEAQ (reference sequence). V gave up 2 bases and J gave up 8 bases, with 15 bases separating them. The CDR3 is 15 amino acids. This CDR3 reads CASSLIWGGREKLFF. The CDR3 DNA sequence: TGTGCCAGCAGCTTAATCTGGGGCGGAAGAGAAAAACTGTTTTTT.

This rearrangement joins TRBV23-1 to TRBJ2-5; 9 bases fit TRBD1. TRBV23-1 counts as an open reading frame of uncertain function. With 2 bases clipped from V and 2 bases from J, the junction kept 12 bases outside the gene matches. This CDR3 contains 18 residues. The CDR3 bases are TGCGCCAGCAGTCAACCCCGGGGACAGGGCAAGGGGCAAGAGACCCAGTACTTC. Protein product: CASSQPRGQGKGQETQYF.

This clone was found once. This rearrangement joins TRBV5-1 to TRBJ1-2, with 11 bases fitting TRBD1. V dropped 4 bases and J dropped 6; count of bases not matched to a gene: 2. The CDR3 spans 13 residues. Per the germline V gene, CDR1 is SGHRS and CDR2 is YFSETQ. In DNA, the CDR3 is TGCGCCAGCAGCCAGGGACAGGGGGATGGCTACACCTTC. Its translation: CASSQGQGDGYTF.

The gene calls are TRBV10-3 and TRBJ2-6; tentatively, D is TRBD1 (6 bases). V was clipped by 1 base and J by 0 bases, with 13 bases between them. Per the germline V gene, CDR1 is ENHRY and CDR2 is SYGVKD. The CDR3 has 18 residues. The DNA of the CDR3 is TGTGCCATCAGTGAGTTACAGGGACCTATCTCTGGGGCCAACGTCCTGACTTTC. This sequence encodes CAISELQGPISGANVLTF.